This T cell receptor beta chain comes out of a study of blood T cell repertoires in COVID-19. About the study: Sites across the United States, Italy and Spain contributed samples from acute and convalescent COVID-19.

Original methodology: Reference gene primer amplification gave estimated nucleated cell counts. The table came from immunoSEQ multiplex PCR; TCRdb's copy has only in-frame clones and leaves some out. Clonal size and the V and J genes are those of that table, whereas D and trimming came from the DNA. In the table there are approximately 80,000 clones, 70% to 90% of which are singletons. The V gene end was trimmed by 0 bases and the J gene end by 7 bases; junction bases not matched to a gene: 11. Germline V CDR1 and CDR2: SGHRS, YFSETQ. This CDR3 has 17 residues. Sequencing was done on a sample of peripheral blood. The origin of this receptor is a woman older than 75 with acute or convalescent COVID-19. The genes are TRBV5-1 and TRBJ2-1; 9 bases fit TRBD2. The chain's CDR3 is CASSLAKVAGVWNEQFF. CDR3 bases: TGCGCCAGCAGCTTGGCCAAGGTAGCGGGAGTGTGGAATGAGCAGTTCTTC.